This T cell receptor (beta chain) was identified during a study of CD8 T cells in ankylosing spondylitis (TCRdb year 2017). Turning to the overall study: The study set out to find disease-linked TCR variants by profiling T cell receptor beta repertoires in ankylosing spondylitis patients and healthy donors. The full study cohort was made up of about 25 ankylosing spondylitis patients and roughly 100 healthy donors. Peripheral blood was sampled, and synovial fluid was also collected from ankylosing spondylitis patients.

As concerns this clonotype: Its antigen has not been determined. Per-base qualities were not stored, and no clone one base away is much larger.

Reads for this sample came from an Illumina HiSeq 2500. Quantitative 5'-RACE with molecular barcodes was used to prepare TCR beta libraries. In the paper's pipeline: A new computational method, built on a probabilistic model of VDJ rearrangement, was used to identify disease-linked TCR variants. TCRdb reprocessed the public reads (quality trimming at Q25 with fastp, clone calling with MiXCR) and kept in-frame beta chains. A single entry per CDR3 protein holds the most common genes and DNA from its merged rows. None of the V and J calls come from the authors' own analysis; TCRdb made them. In all, the sample holds 400,000 or so distinct CDR3 sequences, and roughly 26% of those were seen once. The top ten clones comprise 0.89% of the sample. General findings and caveats noted by the study authors: A CD8+ phenotype was shown by the disease-linked clones, which were found at relatively low frequencies in peripheral blood. According to the report, matched synovial fluid samples from ankylosing spondylitis patients were significantly enriched for the disease-linked clones. Some motif variants were previously reported in synovial fluid and blood of reactive arthritis patients, suggesting common disease-initiation mechanisms. Blood from ankylosing spondylitis patients appeared to be characterized by a TCR beta motif composed of roughly eight highly homologous amino acid variants.

Ends trimmed: V by 6 bases, J by 1 base; bases unmatched to a gene: 4. The germline V gene encodes CDR1 DFQATT and CDR2 SNEGSKA (reference sequence). From its cysteine to its phenylalanine, the CDR3 spans 15 amino acids. CDR3 DNA only is kept here, 45 bases in frame from base 1. The sample comprised blood, either unsorted or a sorted T cell fraction (not recorded which). The chain is assembled from TRBV20-1 and TRBJ2-1; 12 bases in the middle match TRBD2. The TCR comes from a male donor with ankylosing spondylitis. The CDR3 is CSALTSGGSYNEQFF. The DNA sequence follows: TGCAGTGCCTTGACTAGCGGGGGTTCCTACAATGAGCAGTTCTTC.